Sequencing of this T cell receptor beta chain was carried out in a study of CD8 T cells in ankylosing spondylitis. The study, taken as a whole, reports: Clones tied to disease were said to be significantly enriched in matched ankylosing spondylitis synovial fluid. In ankylosing spondylitis blood, a motif of seven to nine highly homologous TCR beta variants appeared characteristic. Disease-linked clones, CD8+, were relatively rare in peripheral blood.

Comment on this clonotype: The antigen is unknown.

Trimming stripped 6 bases from V and 4 bases from J, with 14 bases between. The CDR3 is 14 residues long. Germline lookup yields CDR1 SGHDT and CDR2 YYEEEE. TCRdb recomputed calls from the 5' RACE reads with MiXCR, one row per CDR3 protein. The sample comprises around 540,000 distinct CDR3 sequences, about 13% of which are singletons, and nearly 7% rests with the top ten. The TCR originated in a male donor with ankylosing spondylitis. Sequencing was performed on blood, either unsorted or a sorted T cell fraction (not recorded which). The chain joins TRBV5-6 to TRBJ2-1; no reliable D call. CDR3 sequence (DNA): TGTGCCAGCACCTCTCCGGCCCGTTACAATGAGCAGTTCTTC. Protein product: CASTSPARYNEQFF.